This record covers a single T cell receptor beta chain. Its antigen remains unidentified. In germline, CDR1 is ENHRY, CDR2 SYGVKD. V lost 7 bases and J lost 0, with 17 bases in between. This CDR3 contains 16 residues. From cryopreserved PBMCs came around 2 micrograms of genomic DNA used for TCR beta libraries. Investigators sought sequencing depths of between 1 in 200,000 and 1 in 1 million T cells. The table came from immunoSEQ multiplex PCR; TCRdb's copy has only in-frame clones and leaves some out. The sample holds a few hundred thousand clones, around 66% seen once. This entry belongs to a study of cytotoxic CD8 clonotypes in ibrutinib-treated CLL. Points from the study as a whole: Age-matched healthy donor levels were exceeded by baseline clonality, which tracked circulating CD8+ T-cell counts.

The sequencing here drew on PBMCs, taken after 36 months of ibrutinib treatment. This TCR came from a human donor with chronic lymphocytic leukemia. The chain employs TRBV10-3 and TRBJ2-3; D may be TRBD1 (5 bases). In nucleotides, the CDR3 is TGTGCCATCACCGAAGGTGCAGGGAAAAGCACAGATACGCAGTATTTT. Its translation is CAITEGAGKSTDTQYF.